The 29 T cell receptor beta chains listed next were all sequenced from one sample in a study of CD4 T cells in relation to SARS-CoV-2 and coronaviruses. Method: immunoSEQ multiplex PCR; TCRdb's copy keeps in-frame clones and lacks some. Among some 65,000 clones listed, about 89% were seen once. CD4+ T cells from unexposed donors were obtained before the COVID-19 pandemic (2011-2018). Sequenced input: memory CD4+ T cells from PBMCs. The receptors stem from a human donor in good health.

The J gene is TRBJ1-1, the V gene TRBV6-5; 9 nucleotides agree with TRBD1. Looked up from germline, CDR1 is MNHEY and CDR2 is SVGAGI. V gave up 6 bases and J gave up 1 base; unmatched junction bases: 6. The CDR3 is 15 residues long. The CDR3 nucleotides are TGTGCCAGCAGGCGAGACAGGGGGGCGAACACTGAAGCTTTCTTT. Protein product: CASRRDRGANTEAFF.

The rearrangement uses TRBV5-6 and TRBJ2-3; TRBD2 agrees at 7 bases. This CDR3 comprises 17 residues. The V segment lost 3 bases and the J segment 5 bases; nucleotides outside the gene matches: 15. In germline, CDR1 is SGHDT, CDR2 YYEEEE. The CDR3 sequence is CASSSLGGVNGGDTQYF. In nucleotides, the CDR3 is TGTGCCAGCAGCTCCCTTGGGGGGGTAAATGGGGGAGATACGCAGTATTTT.

The chain employs TRBV18 and TRBJ1-2; D possibly corresponds to TRBD1 (5 bases). V lost 6 bases to trimming and J lost 6 bases, with 14 bases between them. The CDR3 spans 13 residues. Germline V lookup: CDR1 KGHSH, CDR2 LQKENI. CDR3 in amino acids: CASSLEQGDGYTF. As DNA, the CDR3 is TGTGCCAGCTCGCTGGAGCAGGGAGATGGCTACACCTTC.

J is TRBJ2-7 and V is TRBV4-1; D perhaps matches TRBD1 (6 bases). V shed 2 bases and J shed 0 bases, with 11 bases lying between them. From germline, CDR1 is MGHRA and CDR2 YSYEKL. The CDR3 sequence is 15 residues long. The CDR3: CASSQPTGTSYEQYF. The CDR3 DNA reads TGCGCCAGCAGCCAACCTACAGGGACCTCCTACGAGCAGTACTTC.

The chain is built from TRBV14 and TRBJ1-1, with 7 bases aligning to TRBD1. Germline CDR1 reads SGHDN; CDR2 reads FVKESK. Germline trimming cut 1 base from V and 1 base from J; bases unmatched to any gene: 3. There are 15 residues in the CDR3. CDR3 coding DNA: TGTGCCAGCAGCCAAGGGGGACAGTGGAACACTGAAGCTTTCTTT. Its protein is CASSQGGQWNTEAFF.

The V and J genes are TRBV5-1 and TRBJ2-3, with 7 bases matching TRBD2. Germline CDR1 SGHRS, CDR2 YFSETQ. The trim removed 1 base at V and 0 bases at J, leaving 11 bases unmatched. The CDR3 spans 18 residues. CDR3 protein: CASSLFRSGADSTDTQYF. CDR3 bases: TGCGCCAGCAGCTTGTTTCGCAGCGGGGCAGACAGCACAGATACGCAGTATTTT.

The chain carries TRBV9 and TRBJ2-3; D unresolved. Germline-derived CDR1 and CDR2 are SGDLS and YYNGEE. Trimming took 1 base from V and 0 from J, leaving 15 bases between them. This CDR3 spans 17 amino acids. CDR3 DNA: TGTGCCAGCAGCGTAAAACCTTATATGGGGAGCACAGATACGCAGTATTTT. This translates into CASSVKPYMGSTDTQYF.

The rearrangement uses TRBV5-1 and TRBJ1-1, with D possibly matching TRBD1 (5 bases). The germline V gene encodes CDR1 SGHRS and CDR2 YFSETQ. V was clipped by 2 bases and J by 3 bases, with 11 bases between them. The CDR3 runs 14 residues. The CDR3 spells CASSFAGGDTEAFF. The CDR3 region has the DNA TGCGCCAGCAGCTTTGCGGGAGGGGACACTGAAGCTTTCTTT.

This rearrangement joins TRBV6-6 to TRBJ2-7, with D perhaps matching TRBD2 (5 bases). Trimming left V 7 bases short and J 3 bases short, with 13 bases between. The CDR3 has 13 residues. Germline V gene data show CDR1 as MNHNY and CDR2 as SVGAGI (reference sequence). CDR3: CASTGGQNYEQYF. The CDR3 coding sequence is TGTGCCAGCACCGGCGGGCAGAACTACGAGCAGTACTTC.

This chain connects TRBV19 to TRBJ2-5, with TRBD1 matching 8 bases. The V gene end was trimmed by 4 bases and the J gene end by 5 bases; junction bases not matched to a gene: 9. This CDR3 has 15 residues. CDR1 is LNHDA and CDR2 is SQIVND in the germline V gene (reference sequence). Written as DNA, the CDR3 is TGTGCCAGTAGTAGGGGGCAGGGGGCCTGGGAGACCCAGTACTTC. Protein product: CASSRGQGAWETQYF.

V and J are TRBV5-1 and TRBJ2-1, with 11 nucleotides matching TRBD1. The CDR3 length is 17 residues. V trimming: 1 base; J trimming: 6 bases; junction bases outside the gene matches: 9. Looked up from germline, CDR1 is SGHRS and CDR2 is YFSETQ. The CDR3 here is CASSLKVRDRGGNEQFF. The CDR3 region has the DNA TGCGCCAGCAGCTTGAAAGTTAGGGACAGGGGGGGCAATGAGCAGTTCTTC. Using reference TRBV5-1 and TRBJ2-1 for the parts outside the CDR3, the full variable domain is KAGVTQTPRYLIKTRGQQVTLSCSPISGHRSVSWYQQTPGQGLQFLFEYFSETQRNKGNFPGRFSGRQFSNSRSEMNVSTLELGDSALYLCASSLKVRDRGGNEQFFGPGTRLTVL.

This chain links TRBV5-1 with TRBJ2-1; TRBD1 matches 8 bases. Germline loops: CDR1 SGHRS, CDR2 YFSETQ. V dropped 4 bases and J dropped 3; count of bases not matched to a gene: 6. This CDR3 region has 15 residues. In nucleotides, the CDR3 is TGCGCCAGCAGCGCACAGGGGGGAAACTACAATGAGCAGTTCTTC. Protein: CASSAQGGNYNEQFF.

The J gene is TRBJ2-5, the V gene TRBV7-2; D might be TRBD1 (5 bases). The germline CDR1 and CDR2 sequences are SGHTA and FQGNSA. The ends were cut back, 0 bases at V and 4 bases at J, with 9 bases in the middle. The CDR3 is 14 residues long. CDR3 protein: CASSLAGRVETQYF. The CDR3 region has the DNA TGTGCCAGCAGCTTAGCGGGCAGGGTAGAGACCCAGTACTTC.

V gene TRBV30 combines with J gene TRBJ1-5; D remains unclear. The CDR3 is 15 residues long. Between the trimmed V and J ends, which lost 2 bases and 5 bases, there was a span of 16 bases. The germline gives CDR1 GTSNPN, CDR2 SVGIG (reference sequence). The CDR3 DNA follows: TGTGCCTGGAGTCCTCCCCGGGCGGTACATCAGCCCCAGCATTTT. Amino acid sequence: CAWSPPRAVHQPQHF.

Comment on this clone: One junction end does not reproduce the germline sequence, and a read error may be involved. V is TRBV19 and J is TRBJ2-7; possible D gene TRBD2, 5 bases. The CDR3 loop spans 16 amino acids. Germline CDR1 and CDR2: LNHDA and SQIVND (reference sequence). CDR3 protein: CASSPGAGNGIHGISF. DNA of the CDR3: TGTGCCAGTAGTCCCGGCGCCGGGAATGGTATCCACGGGATATCCTTC. The full variable domain, completed using reference TRBV19 and TRBJ2-7, is DGGITQSPKYLFRKEGQNVTLSCEQNLNHDAMYWYRQDPGQGLRLIYYSQIVNDFQKGDIAEGYSVSREKKESFPLTVTSAQKNPTAFYLCASSPGAGNGIHGISFGPGTRLTVT.

The J gene is TRBJ1-2, the V gene TRBV28; the match to TRBD1 covers 8 bases. Trimming took 5 bases from V and 6 from J; bases not matched to a gene: 8. This CDR3 has 14 amino acids. CDR1 MDHEN and CDR2 SYDVKM come from the germline V gene. The chain's CDR3 is CASSGDRGYNGYTF. CDR3 coding DNA: TGTGCCAGCAGTGGCGACAGGGGTTATAATGGCTACACCTTC.

Only one count was recorded for this clone. CDR3 sequence reads: CASSSGGNTQYF. The CDR3 nucleotides read TGTGCCAGCAGCTCGGGTGGAAATACGCAGTATTTT. This sequence joins TRBV12-3 or TRBV12-4 and TRBJ2-3, with no clear D. The V gene lost 6 bases and the J gene lost 7 bases, with 11 bases spanning the gap. CDR3 length: 12 residues.

This chain uses TRBV4-2 with TRBJ1-5; D is undetermined. CDR3 length: 15 residues. Deletions cut 0 bases from V and 0 bases from J, with 6 bases between. Germline lookup yields CDR1 LGHNA and CDR2 YNFKEQ. In DNA form, the CDR3 reads TGTGCCAGCAGCCAAGATCTGCGTAGCAATCAGCCCCAGCATTTT. As protein: CASSQDLRSNQPQHF.

This chain links TRBV18 with TRBJ2-5; D is unclear. The CDR3 length is 12 residues. Germline V gene sequence: CDR1 KGHSH, CDR2 LQKENI. The V gene lost 3 bases and the J gene lost 3 bases, with 5 bases spanning the gap. Here the CDR3 DNA reads TGTGCCAGCTCACCGATTGAAGAGACCCAGTACTTC. This gives the protein CASSPIEETQYF.

The chain uses TRBV12-3 or TRBV12-4 and TRBJ2-7; D not resolved. V was shortened by 3 bases and J by 3 bases, with 9 bases between the two germline ends. The CDR3 is 13 amino acids. CDR3 DNA sequence: TGTGCCAGCAGTTTGGGCCGCTACTACGAGCAGTACTTC. Translated: CASSLGRYYEQYF.

The chain employs TRBV9 and TRBJ2-2; perhaps TRBD1 as D (6 bases). CDR3 size: 16 residues. V was shortened by 3 bases and J by 5 bases, with 17 bases between the two germline ends. Germline lookup yields CDR1 SGDLS and CDR2 YYNGEE. The CDR3 protein is CASSGKQGSETGELFF. CDR3 bases: TGTGCCAGCAGCGGGAAACAGGGAAGTGAAACCGGGGAGCTGTTTTTT.

The rearrangement uses TRBV18 and TRBJ1-6; perhaps TRBD1 as D (5 bases). Germline V gene data show CDR1 as KGHSH and CDR2 as LQKENI. V dropped 2 bases and J dropped 2 bases, with 10 bases sitting between them. The CDR3 extends over 16 amino acids. CDR3 sequence: CASSPTGVTYNSPLHF. The CDR3 region has the DNA TGTGCCAGCTCACCAACAGGCGTTACCTATAATTCACCCCTCCACTTT.

The sample holds one count of this clone. The chain combines TRBV7-8 with TRBJ2-4, with no clear D. The CDR3 extends over 15 amino acids. The V gene's germline CDR1 is SGHVS and CDR2 FQNEAQ. Trimming shortened V by 3 bases and J by 0 bases, and 9 bases separated the two germline ends. CDR3 sequence reads: CASSLNQLAKNIQYF. CDR3 bases: TGTGCCAGCAGCTTGAATCAGCTAGCCAAAAACATTCAGTACTTC.

The rearrangement links TRBV5-1 to TRBJ1-1; no reliable D call. V lost 0 bases and J lost 0, with 6 bases in between. The CDR3 sequence is 14 residues long. Germline V gives CDR1 SGHRS, CDR2 YFSETQ. Here the CDR3 reads CASSLASMNTEAFF. CDR3 sequence (DNA): TGCGCCAGCAGCTTGGCAAGCATGAACACTGAAGCTTTCTTT.

The gene calls are TRBV30 and TRBJ2-3; D gene ambiguous. V dropped 0 bases and J dropped 2 bases, with 6 bases sitting between them. Germline assignment: CDR1 GTSNPN and CDR2 SVGIG (reference sequence). CDR3 length: 13 amino acids. The CDR3 region is CAWSVHPTDTQYF. For the CDR3, the DNA is TGTGCCTGGAGTGTACATCCCACAGATACGCAGTATTTT.

This chain links TRBV29-1 with TRBJ2-1; 11 nucleotides align to TRBD1. CDR3 length equals 14 residues. Germline V gene lookup returns CDR1 SQVTM and CDR2 ANQGSEA. The ends lost 4 bases at V and 8 bases at J; junction bases unmatched: 7. The CDR3 nucleotides are TGCAGCGTTGTAGGACAGGGGGCCTCCGATGAGCAGTTCTTC. Amino acids: CSVVGQGASDEQFF.

The CDR3 is CASSRDREANEQYF. CDR3 nucleotides: TGTGCCAGCAGCCGGGACAGGGAGGCCAACGAGCAGTACTTC. J is TRBJ2-7 and V is TRBV2, with 9 nucleotides matching TRBD1. J lost 5 bases, V lost 6 bases, and 8 bases had no gene match. This CDR3 contains 14 residues. CDR1 and CDR2 (germline): SNHLY, FYNNEI.

This chain uses TRBV2 with TRBJ1-1; 9 bases match TRBD1. With V trimmed by 0 bases and J by 10 bases, 6 bases remained unmatched. The CDR3 runs 14 residues. Germline V gives CDR1 SNHLY, CDR2 FYNNEI. The CDR3 loop is CASSEAGTGWRAFF. The CDR3 coding sequence is TGTGCCAGCAGTGAAGCGGGGACAGGGTGGAGAGCTTTCTTT. Full variable domain (remainder filled in from reference TRBV2 and TRBJ1-1): EPEVTQTPSHQVTQMGQEVILRCVPISNHLYFYWYRQILGQKVEFLVSFYNNEISEKSEIFDDQFSVERPDGSNFTLKIRSTKLEDSAMYFCASSEAGTGWRAFFGQGTRLTVV.

This rearrangement joins TRBV7-9 to TRBJ1-2; D might be TRBD1 (6 bases). The V gene lost 5 bases and the J gene lost 4 bases, with 14 bases spanning the gap. This CDR3 is built from 14 residues. The germline CDR1 and CDR2 sequences are SEHNR and FQNEAQ (reference sequence). Written as DNA, the CDR3 is TGTGCCAGCAGCGCACTAGGGGGGACCTATGGCTACACCTTC. Its protein is CASSALGGTYGYTF.